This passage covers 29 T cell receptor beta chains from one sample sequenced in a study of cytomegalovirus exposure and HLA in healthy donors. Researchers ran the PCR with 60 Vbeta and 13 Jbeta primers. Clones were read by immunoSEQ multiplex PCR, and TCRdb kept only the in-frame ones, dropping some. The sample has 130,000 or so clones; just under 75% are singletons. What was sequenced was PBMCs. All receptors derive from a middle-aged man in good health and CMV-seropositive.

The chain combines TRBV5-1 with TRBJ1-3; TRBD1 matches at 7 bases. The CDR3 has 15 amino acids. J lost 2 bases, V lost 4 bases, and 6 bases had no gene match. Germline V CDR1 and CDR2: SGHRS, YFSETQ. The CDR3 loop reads CASSEQGTAGNTIYF. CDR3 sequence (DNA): TGCGCCAGCAGCGAACAGGGGACAGCTGGAAACACCATATATTTT.

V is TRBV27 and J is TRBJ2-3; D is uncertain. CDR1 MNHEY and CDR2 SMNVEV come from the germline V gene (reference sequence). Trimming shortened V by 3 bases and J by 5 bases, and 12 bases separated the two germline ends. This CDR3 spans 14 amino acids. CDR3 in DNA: TGTGCCAGCAGTTTGTTGTCATCGGGAGATACGCAGTATTTT. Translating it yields CASSLLSSGDTQYF.

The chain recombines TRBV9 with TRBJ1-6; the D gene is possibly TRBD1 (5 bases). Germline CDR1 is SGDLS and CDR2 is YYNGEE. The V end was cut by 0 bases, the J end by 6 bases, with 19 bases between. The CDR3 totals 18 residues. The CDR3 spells CASSVDGRRGETNSPLHF. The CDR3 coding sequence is TGTGCCAGCAGCGTAGATGGTAGGAGGGGCGAAACTAATTCACCCCTCCACTTT.

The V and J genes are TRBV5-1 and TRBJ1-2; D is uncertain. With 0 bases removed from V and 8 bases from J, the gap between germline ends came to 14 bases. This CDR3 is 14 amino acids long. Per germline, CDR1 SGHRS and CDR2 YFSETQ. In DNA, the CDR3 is TGCGCCAGCAGCTTGGGGGCGGGCGCGGACGGCTACACCTTC. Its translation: CASSLGAGADGYTF. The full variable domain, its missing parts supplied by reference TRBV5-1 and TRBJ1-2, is KAGVTQTPRYLIKTRGQQVTLSCSPISGHRSVSWYQQTPGQGLQFLFEYFSETQRNKGNFPGRFSGRQFSNSRSEMNVSTLELGDSALYLCASSLGAGADGYTFGSGTRLTVV.

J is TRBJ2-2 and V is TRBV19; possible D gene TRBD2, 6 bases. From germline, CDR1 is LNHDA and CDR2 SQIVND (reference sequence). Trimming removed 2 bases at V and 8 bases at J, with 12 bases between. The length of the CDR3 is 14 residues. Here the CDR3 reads CASSIRQGGGELFF. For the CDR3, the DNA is TGTGCCAGTAGTATACGGCAGGGAGGAGGGGAGCTGTTTTTT.

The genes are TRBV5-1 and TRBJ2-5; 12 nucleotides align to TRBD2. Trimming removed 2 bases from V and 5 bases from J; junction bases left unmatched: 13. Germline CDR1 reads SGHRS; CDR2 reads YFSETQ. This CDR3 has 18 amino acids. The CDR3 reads CASSLSKTSGRGLETQYF. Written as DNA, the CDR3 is TGCGCCAGCAGCTTATCAAAGACTAGCGGGAGAGGTCTGGAGACCCAGTACTTC.

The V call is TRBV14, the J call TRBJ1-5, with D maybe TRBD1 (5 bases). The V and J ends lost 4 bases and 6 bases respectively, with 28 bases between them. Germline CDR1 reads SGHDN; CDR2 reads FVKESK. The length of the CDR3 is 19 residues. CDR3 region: CASSRIWGPGGGAVQPQHF. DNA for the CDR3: TGTGCCAGCAGCCGCATATGGGGACCCGGTGGAGGGGCGGTTCAGCCCCAGCATTTT.

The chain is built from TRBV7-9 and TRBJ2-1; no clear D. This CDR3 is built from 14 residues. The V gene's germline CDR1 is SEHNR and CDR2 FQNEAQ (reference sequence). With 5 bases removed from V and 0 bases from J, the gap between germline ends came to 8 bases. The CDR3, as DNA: TGTGCCAGCAGCCCCCTCCTCTCCTACAATGAGCAGTTCTTC. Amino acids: CASSPLLSYNEQFF.

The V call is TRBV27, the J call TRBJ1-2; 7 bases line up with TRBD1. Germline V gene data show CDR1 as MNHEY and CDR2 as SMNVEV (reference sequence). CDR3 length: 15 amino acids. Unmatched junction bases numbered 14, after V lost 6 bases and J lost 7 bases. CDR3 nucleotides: TGTGCCAGCAGGTCACAAGCGACAGGGAGTGGTGGCTACACCTTC. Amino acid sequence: CASRSQATGSGGYTF.

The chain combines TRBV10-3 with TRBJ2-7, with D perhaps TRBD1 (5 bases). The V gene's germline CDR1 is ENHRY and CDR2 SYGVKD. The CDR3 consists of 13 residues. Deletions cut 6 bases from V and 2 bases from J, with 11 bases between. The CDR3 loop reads CAISPGQTYEQYF. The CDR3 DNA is TGTGCCATCAGCCCTGGACAAACCTACGAGCAGTACTTC.

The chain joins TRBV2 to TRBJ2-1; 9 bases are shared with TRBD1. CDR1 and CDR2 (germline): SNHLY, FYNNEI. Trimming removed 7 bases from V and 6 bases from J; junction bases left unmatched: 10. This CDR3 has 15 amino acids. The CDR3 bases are TGTGCCAGCATTGGTCTGGACAGGGGAAGCAATGAGCAGTTCTTC. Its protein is CASIGLDRGSNEQFF. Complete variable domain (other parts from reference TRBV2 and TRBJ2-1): EPEVTQTPSHQVTQMGQEVILRCVPISNHLYFYWYRQILGQKVEFLVSFYNNEISEKSEIFDDQFSVERPDGSNFTLKIRSTKLEDSAMYFCASIGLDRGSNEQFFGPGTRLTVL.

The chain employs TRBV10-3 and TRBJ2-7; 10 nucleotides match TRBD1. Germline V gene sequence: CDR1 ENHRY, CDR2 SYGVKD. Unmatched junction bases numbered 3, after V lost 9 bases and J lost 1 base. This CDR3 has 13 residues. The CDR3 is CAMGQGPSYEQYF. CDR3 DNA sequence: TGTGCCATGGGACAGGGGCCGTCCTACGAGCAGTACTTC.

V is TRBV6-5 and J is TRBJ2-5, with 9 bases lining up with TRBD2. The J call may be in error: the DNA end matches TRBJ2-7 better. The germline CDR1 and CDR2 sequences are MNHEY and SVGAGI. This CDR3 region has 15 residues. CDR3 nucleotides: TGTGCCAGCAGTTACGTAGCGGGAGATTCCTACGAGCAGTACTTC. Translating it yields CASSYVAGDSYEQYF.

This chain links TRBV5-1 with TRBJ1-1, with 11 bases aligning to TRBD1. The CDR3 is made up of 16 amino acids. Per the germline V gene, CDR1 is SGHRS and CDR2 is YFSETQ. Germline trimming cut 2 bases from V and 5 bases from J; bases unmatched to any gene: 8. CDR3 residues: CASSLTPGTGGTEAFF. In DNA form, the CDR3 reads TGCGCCAGCAGCTTAACCCCCGGGACAGGGGGGACTGAAGCTTTCTTT.

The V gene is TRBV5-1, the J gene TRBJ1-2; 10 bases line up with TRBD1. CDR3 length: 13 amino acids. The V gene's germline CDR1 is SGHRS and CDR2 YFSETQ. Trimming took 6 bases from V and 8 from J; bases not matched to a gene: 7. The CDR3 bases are TGCGCCAGCACCTGGGACAGGGGAGGAGGCTACACCTTC. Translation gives CASTWDRGGGYTF.

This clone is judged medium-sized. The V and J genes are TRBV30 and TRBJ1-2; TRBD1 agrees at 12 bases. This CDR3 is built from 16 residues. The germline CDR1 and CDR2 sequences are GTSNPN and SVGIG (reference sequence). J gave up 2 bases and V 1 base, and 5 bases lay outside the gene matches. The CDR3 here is CAWSEGQGAVNYGYTF. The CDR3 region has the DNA TGTGCCTGGAGTGAGGGACAGGGGGCGGTGAACTATGGCTACACCTTC.

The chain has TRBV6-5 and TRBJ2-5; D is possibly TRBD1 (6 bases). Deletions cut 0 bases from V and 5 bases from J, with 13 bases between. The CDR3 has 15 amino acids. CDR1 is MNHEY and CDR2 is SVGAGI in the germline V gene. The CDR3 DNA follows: TGTGCCAGCAGTTACTCTTTAGGGGGTCGCGAGACCCAGTACTTC. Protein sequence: CASSYSLGGRETQYF.

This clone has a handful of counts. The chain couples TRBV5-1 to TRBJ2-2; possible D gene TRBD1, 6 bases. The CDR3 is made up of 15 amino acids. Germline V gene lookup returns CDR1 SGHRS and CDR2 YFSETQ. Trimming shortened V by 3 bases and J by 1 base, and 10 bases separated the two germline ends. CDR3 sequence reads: CASSYGTRNTGELFF. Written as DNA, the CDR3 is TGCGCCAGCAGCTACGGGACAAGGAACACCGGGGAGCTGTTTTTT. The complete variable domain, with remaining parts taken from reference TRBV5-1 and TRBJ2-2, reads KAGVTQTPRYLIKTRGQQVTLSCSPISGHRSVSWYQQTPGQGLQFLFEYFSETQRNKGNFPGRFSGRQFSNSRSEMNVSTLELGDSALYLCASSYGTRNTGELFFGEGSRLTVL.

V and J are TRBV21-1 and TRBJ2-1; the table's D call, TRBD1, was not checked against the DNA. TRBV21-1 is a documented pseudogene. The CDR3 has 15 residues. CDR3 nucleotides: TGTGCCAGCAGCAGCGATTCTTCTAGGGGCCATGAGCAGTTCTTC. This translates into CASSSDSSRGHEQFF.

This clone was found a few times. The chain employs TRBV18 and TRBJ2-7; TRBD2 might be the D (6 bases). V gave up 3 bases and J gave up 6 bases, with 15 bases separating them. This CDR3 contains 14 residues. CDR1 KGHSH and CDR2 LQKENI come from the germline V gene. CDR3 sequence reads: CASSPLGGTSEQYF. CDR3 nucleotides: TGTGCCAGCTCACCGCTGGGGGGAACGAGCGAGCAGTACTTC.

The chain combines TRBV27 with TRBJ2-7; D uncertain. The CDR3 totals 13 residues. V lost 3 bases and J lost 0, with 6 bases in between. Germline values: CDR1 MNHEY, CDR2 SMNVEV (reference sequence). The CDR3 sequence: CASSFHGSYEQYF. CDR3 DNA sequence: TGTGCCAGCAGTTTCCACGGCTCCTACGAGCAGTACTTC.

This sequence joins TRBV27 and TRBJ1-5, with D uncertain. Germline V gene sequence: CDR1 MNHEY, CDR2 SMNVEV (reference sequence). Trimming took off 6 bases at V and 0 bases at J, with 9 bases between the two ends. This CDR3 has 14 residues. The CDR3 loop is CASSVTVSNQPQHF. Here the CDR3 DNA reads TGTGCCAGCAGCGTAACAGTTAGCAATCAGCCCCAGCATTTT.

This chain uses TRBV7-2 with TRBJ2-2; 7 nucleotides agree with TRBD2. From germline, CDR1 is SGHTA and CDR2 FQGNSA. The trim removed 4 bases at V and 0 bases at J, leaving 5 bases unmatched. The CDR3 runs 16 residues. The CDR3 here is CASSSRTSANTGELFF. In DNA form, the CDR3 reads TGTGCCAGCAGCTCGCGGACTAGTGCGAACACCGGGGAGCTGTTTTTT.

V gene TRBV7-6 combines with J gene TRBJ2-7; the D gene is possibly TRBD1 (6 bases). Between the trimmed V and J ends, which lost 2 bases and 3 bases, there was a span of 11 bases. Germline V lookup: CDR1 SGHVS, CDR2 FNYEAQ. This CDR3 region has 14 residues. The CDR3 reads CASSLMQGYYEQYF. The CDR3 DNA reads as TGTGCCAGCAGCTTAATGCAGGGGTACTACGAGCAGTACTTC.

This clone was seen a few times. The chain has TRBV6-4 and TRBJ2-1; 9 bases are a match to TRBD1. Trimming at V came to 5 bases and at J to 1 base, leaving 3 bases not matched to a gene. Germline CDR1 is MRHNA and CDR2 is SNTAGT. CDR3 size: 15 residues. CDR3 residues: CASSSGTGSYNEQFF. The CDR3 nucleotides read TGTGCCAGCAGTTCGGGGACAGGGTCCTACAATGAGCAGTTCTTC.

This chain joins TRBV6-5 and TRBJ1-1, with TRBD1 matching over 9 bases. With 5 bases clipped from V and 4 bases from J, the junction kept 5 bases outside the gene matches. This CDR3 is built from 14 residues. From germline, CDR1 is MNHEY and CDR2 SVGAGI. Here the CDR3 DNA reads TGTGCCAGCAGTGGGACAGGGCAGTTCACTGAAGCTTTCTTT. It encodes CASSGTGQFTEAFF.

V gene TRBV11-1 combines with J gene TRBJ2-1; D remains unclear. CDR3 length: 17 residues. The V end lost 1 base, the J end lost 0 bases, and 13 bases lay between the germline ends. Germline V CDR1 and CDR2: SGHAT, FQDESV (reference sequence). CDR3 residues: CASSLVRASGSYNEQFF. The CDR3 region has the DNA TGTGCCAGCAGCTTAGTCAGAGCCTCAGGCTCCTACAATGAGCAGTTCTTC.

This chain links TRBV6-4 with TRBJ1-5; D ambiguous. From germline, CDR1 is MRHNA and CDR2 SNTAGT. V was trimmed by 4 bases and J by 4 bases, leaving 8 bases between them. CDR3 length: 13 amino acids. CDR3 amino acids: CASSGELNQPQHF. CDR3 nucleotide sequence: TGTGCCAGCAGTGGGGAGCTTAATCAGCCCCAGCATTTT.

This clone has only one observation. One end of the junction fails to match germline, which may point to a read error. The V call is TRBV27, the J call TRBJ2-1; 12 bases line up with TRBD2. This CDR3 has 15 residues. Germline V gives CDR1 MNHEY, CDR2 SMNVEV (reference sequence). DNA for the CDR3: TGTGCCAGCAGTTTTGGGCTCCCACTAGCGGGAGGTCTAGTCTTC. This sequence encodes CASSFGLPLAGGLVF.